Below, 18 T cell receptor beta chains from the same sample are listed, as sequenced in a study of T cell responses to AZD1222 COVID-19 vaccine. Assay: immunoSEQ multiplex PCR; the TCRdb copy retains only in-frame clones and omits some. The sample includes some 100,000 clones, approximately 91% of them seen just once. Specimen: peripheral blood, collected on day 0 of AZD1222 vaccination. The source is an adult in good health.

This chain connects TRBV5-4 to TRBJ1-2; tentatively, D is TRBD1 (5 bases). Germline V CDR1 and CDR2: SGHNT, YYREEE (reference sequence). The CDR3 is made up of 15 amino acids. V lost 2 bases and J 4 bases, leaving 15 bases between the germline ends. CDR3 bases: TGTGCCAGCAGCTTTGGGACGGGCGGGAGCTATGGCTACACCTTC. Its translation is CASSFGTGGSYGYTF.

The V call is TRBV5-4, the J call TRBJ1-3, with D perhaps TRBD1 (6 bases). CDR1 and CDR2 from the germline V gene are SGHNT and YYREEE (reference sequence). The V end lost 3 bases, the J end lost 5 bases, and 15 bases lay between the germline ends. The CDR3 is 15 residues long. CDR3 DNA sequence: TGTGCCAGCAGCTCACAGGGAGATCTTAGAAACACCATATATTTT. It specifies CASSSQGDLRNTIYF.

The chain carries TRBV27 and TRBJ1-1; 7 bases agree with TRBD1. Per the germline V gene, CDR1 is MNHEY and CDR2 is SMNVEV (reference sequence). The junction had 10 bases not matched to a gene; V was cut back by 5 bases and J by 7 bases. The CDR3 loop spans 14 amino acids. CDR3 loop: CASSARWDSLEAFF. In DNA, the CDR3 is TGTGCCAGCAGTGCTCGTTGGGACAGCCTTGAAGCTTTCTTT.

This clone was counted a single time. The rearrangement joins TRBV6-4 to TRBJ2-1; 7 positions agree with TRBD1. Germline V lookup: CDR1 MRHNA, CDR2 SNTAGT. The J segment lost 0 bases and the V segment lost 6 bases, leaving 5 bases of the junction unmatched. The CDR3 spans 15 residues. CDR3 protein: CASSMDRSSYNEQFF. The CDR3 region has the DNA TGTGCCAGCAGCATGGACAGGAGCTCCTACAATGAGCAGTTCTTC.

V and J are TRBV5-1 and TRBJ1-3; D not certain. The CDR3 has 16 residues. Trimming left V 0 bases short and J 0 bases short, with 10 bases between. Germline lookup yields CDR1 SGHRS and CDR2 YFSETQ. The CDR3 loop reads CASSLGNIDSGNTIYF. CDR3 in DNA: TGCGCCAGCAGCTTGGGCAACATCGACTCTGGAAACACCATATATTTT.

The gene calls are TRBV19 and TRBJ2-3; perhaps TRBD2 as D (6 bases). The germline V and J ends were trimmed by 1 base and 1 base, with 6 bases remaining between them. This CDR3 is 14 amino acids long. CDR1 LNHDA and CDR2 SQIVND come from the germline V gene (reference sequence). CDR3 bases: TGTGCCAGTAGTATAGGGGGGGGCACAGATACGCAGTATTTT. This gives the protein CASSIGGGTDTQYF.

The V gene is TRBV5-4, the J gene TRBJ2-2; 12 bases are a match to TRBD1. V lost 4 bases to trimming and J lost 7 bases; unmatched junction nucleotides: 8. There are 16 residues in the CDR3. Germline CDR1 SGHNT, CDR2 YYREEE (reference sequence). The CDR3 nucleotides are TGTGCCAGCAGCCTCCGGGACAGGGGGCTCGGCGGGGAGCTGTTTTTT. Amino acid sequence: CASSLRDRGLGGELFF.

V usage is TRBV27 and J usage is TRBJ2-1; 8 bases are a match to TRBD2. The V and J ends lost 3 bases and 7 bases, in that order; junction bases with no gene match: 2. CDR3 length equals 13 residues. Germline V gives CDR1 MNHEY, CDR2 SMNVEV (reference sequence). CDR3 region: CASSLASGNEQFF. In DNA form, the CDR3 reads TGTGCCAGCAGTTTGGCTAGCGGGAATGAGCAGTTCTTC.

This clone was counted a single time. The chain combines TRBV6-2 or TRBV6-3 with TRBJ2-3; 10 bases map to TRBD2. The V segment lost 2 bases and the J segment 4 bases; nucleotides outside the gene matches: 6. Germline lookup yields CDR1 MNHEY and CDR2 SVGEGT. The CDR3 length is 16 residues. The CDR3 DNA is TGTGCCAGCAGTTACGGGGGGCTAGCGGGGGCAGATACGCAGTATTTT. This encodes CASSYGGLAGADTQYF.

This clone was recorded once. The CDR3 DNA reads as TGTGCCAGCAGCCAAGTCGAGATCAAGGAAGCTTTCTTT. Its protein product is CASSQVEIKEAFF. This chain connects TRBV3-1 (or the pseudogene TRBV3-2) to TRBJ1-1; no definite D call. The CDR3 has 13 residues. The ends were cut back, 1 base at V and 8 bases at J, with 11 bases in the middle. CDR1 is LGHDT, CDR2 YNNKEL, per germline (reference sequence).

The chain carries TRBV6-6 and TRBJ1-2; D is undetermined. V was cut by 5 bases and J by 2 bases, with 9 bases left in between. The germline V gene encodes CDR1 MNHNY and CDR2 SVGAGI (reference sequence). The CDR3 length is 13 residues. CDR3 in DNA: TGTGCCAGCAGTAGAGACGGAAACTATGGCTACACCTTC. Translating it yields CASSRDGNYGYTF.

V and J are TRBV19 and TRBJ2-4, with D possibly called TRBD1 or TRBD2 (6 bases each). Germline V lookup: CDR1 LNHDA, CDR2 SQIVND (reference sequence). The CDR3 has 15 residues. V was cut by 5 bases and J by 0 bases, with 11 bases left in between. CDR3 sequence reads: CASSSRGLAKNIQYF. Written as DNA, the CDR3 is TGTGCCAGTAGTTCTCGGGGGCTAGCCAAAAACATTCAGTACTTC.

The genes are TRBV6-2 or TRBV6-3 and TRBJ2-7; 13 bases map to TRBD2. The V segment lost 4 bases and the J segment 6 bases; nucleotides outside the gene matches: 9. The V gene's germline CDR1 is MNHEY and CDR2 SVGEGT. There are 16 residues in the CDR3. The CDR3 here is CASSSGLAGSWGEQYF. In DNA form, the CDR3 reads TGTGCCAGCAGTTCGGGACTAGCGGGGTCTTGGGGCGAGCAGTACTTC.

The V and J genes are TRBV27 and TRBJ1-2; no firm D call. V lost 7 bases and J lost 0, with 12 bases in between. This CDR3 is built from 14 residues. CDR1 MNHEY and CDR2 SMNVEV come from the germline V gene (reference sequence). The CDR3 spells CASNHGPSNYGYTF. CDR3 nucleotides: TGTGCCAGCAATCATGGACCTTCTAACTATGGCTACACCTTC.

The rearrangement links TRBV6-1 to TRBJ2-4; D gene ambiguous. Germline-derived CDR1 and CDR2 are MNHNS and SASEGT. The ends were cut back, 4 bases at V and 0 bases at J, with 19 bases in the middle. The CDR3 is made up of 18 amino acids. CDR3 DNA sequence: TGTGCCAGCAGTGGAACAAGAACCGCCTTTCTAGCCAAAAACATTCAGTACTTC. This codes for CASSGTRTAFLAKNIQYF.

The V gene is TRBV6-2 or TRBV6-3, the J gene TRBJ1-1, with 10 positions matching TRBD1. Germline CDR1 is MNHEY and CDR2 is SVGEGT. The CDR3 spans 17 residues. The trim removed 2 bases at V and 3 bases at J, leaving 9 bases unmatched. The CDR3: CASSYPTVGQGYTEAFF. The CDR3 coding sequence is TGTGCCAGCAGTTACCCAACCGTGGGACAGGGGTACACTGAAGCTTTCTTT.

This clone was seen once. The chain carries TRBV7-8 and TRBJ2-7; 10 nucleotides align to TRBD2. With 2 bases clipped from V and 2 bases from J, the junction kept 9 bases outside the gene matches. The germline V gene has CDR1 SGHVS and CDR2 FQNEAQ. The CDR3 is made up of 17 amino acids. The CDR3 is CASSLQAGGPMAYEQYF. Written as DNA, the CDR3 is TGTGCCAGCAGCTTACAAGCGGGGGGGCCAATGGCCTACGAGCAGTACTTC.

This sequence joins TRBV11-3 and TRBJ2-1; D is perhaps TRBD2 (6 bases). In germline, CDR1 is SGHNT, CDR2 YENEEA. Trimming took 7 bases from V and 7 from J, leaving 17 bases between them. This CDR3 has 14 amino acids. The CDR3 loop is CASTLIGGRNEQFF. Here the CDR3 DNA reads TGTGCCAGCACCCTGATAGGTGGGAGGAATGAGCAGTTCTTC.